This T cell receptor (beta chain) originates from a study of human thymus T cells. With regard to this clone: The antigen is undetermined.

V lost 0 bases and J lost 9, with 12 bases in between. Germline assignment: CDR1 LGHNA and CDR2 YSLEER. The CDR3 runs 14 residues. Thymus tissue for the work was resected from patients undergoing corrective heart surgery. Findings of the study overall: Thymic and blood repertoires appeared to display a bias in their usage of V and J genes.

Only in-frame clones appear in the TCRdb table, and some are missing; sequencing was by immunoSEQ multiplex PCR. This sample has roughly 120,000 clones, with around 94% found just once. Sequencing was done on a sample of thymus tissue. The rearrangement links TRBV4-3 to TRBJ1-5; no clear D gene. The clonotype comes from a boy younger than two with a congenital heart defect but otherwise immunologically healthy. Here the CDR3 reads CASSQESARRPQHF. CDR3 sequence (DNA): TGCGCCAGCAGCCAAGAGTCGGCAAGACGGCCCCAGCATTTT.